The 16 T cell receptor beta chains in this list originate from one sample, sequenced in a study of T cell responses to AZD1222 COVID-19 vaccine. Here immunoSEQ multiplex PCR was the method, and the copy in TCRdb shows in-frame clones only, minus some. The profile shows about 180,000 clones, approximately 92% of them singletons. The sample in question was peripheral blood, obtained 28 days after the second dose of the MenACWY control vaccine. These receptors came from an adult who received the MenACWY meningococcal vaccine as a control.

This chain joins TRBV6-4 and TRBJ1-1; no definite D call. CDR3 length: 13 amino acids. V dropped 4 bases and J dropped 1 base, with 7 bases sitting between them. CDR1 and CDR2 (germline): MRHNA, SNTAGT. The CDR3, as DNA: TGTGCCAGCAGTGTCTCGGGGAACACTGAAGCTTTCTTT. Its protein product is CASSVSGNTEAFF.

The chain employs TRBV19 and TRBJ1-1, with D perhaps TRBD1 (5 bases). This CDR3 is built from 14 residues. Germline loops: CDR1 LNHDA, CDR2 SQIVND (reference sequence). Trimming took off 6 bases at V and 6 bases at J, with 17 bases between the two ends. This CDR3 is CASSWGSQAAEAFF. Here the CDR3 DNA reads TGTGCCAGTAGCTGGGGCTCTCAAGCCGCTGAAGCTTTCTTT.

The chain couples TRBV12-3 or TRBV12-4 to TRBJ2-3; perhaps TRBD1 as D (6 bases). The V gene lost 3 bases and the J gene lost 3 bases, with 7 bases spanning the gap. This CDR3 region has 13 residues. The CDR3 protein is CASSFGQTDTQYF. CDR3 sequence (DNA): TGTGCCAGCAGTTTCGGACAGACAGATACGCAGTATTTT.

This clone has only one observation. The rearrangement uses TRBV27 and TRBJ1-6, with 8 bases that match TRBD1. V gave up 4 bases and J gave up 1 base; unmatched junction bases: 6. The CDR3 is made up of 17 amino acids. From germline, CDR1 is MNHEY and CDR2 SMNVEV (reference sequence). As DNA, the CDR3 is TGTGCCAGCAGTTCACGGACAGGGAGGTCCTATAATTCACCCCTCCACTTT. Its protein is CASSSRTGRSYNSPLHF.

This clone was detected only once. The CDR3 DNA reads TGTGCCAGCAGCCAAGGCTTTTTTGGTTACGGCTACACCTTC. It specifies CASSQGFFGYGYTF. The chain combines TRBV3-1 (or the pseudogene TRBV3-2) with TRBJ1-2; unclear D gene. V lost 1 base to trimming and J lost 8 bases, with 14 bases between them. Germline lookup yields CDR1 LGHDT and CDR2 YNNKEL (reference sequence). CDR3 size: 14 residues.

The chain joins TRBV9 to TRBJ1-2; D gene uncertain. Germline assignment: CDR1 SGDLS and CDR2 YYNGEE. Trimming removed 4 bases from V and 2 bases from J, with 15 bases in between. The CDR3 sequence is 15 residues long. DNA for the CDR3: TGTGCCAGCAGCAGCCGGACGGGCCCGAACTATGGCTACACCTTC. Residues: CASSSRTGPNYGYTF.

The V call is TRBV9, the J call TRBJ1-1; D remains ambiguous. There are 13 residues in the CDR3. Germline V gene sequence: CDR1 SGDLS, CDR2 YYNGEE. V lost 6 bases to trimming and J lost 6 bases, with 15 bases between them. In DNA, the CDR3 is TGTGCCAGCACCCAAGACCCGACCGCTGAAGCTTTCTTT. Translation: CASTQDPTAEAFF.

This clone appeared once. The CDR3 region has the DNA TGTGCCACCTTGGGACTAGCGGGGGGCCTCACTAGCAATGAGCAGTTCTTC. Its translation is CATLGLAGGLTSNEQFF. The gene calls are TRBV25-1 and TRBJ2-1; 15 nucleotides match TRBD2. The V gene's germline CDR1 is MGHDK and CDR2 SYGVNS. Unmatched junction bases numbered 13, after V lost 10 bases and J lost 6 bases. The CDR3 runs 17 residues. The full variable domain, with the rest looked up from reference TRBV25-1 and TRBJ2-1, is EADIYQTPRYLVIGTGKKITLECSQTMGHDKMYWYQQDPGMELHLIHYSYGVNSTEKGDLSSESTVSRIRTEHFPLTLESARPSHTSQYLCATLGLAGGLTSNEQFFGPGTRLTVL.

This sequence joins TRBV21-1 and TRBJ1-6. TRBV21-1 is annotated as a pseudogene. The CDR3 has 13 residues. The CDR3 region has the DNA TGTGCCAGCAGCGCCCAGGGCGGGTCACCCCTCCACTTT. The encoded protein is CASSAQGGSPLHF.

This chain connects TRBV4-1 to TRBJ1-5, with 8 bases fitting TRBD1. V was pared by 4 bases and J by 6 bases, with 8 bases of the junction left unmatched. The CDR3 has 15 residues. In germline, CDR1 is MGHRA, CDR2 YSYEKL. Here the CDR3 reads CASSLGQGASQPQHF. CDR3 DNA: TGCGCCAGCAGCCTAGGACAGGGCGCGAGTCAGCCCCAGCATTTT.

The chain carries TRBV2 and TRBJ1-6; D call uncertain. This CDR3 has 15 residues. V lost 8 bases, J lost 6 bases, and 17 bases lay in between. Germline-derived CDR1 and CDR2 are SNHLY and FYNNEI. The CDR3 is CASWRRSLLNSPLHF. The CDR3 region has the DNA TGTGCCAGCTGGCGGAGGTCACTGCTTAATTCACCCCTCCACTTT.

This clone was found once. CDR3 in amino acids: CASSLAAGRNEKLFF. Here the CDR3 DNA reads TGCGCCAGCAGCTTGGCTGCAGGGCGGAATGAAAAACTGTTTTTT. The chain combines TRBV5-1 with TRBJ1-4; perhaps TRBD1 as D (5 bases). V gave up 0 bases and J gave up 5 bases, with 11 bases separating them. Germline values: CDR1 SGHRS, CDR2 YFSETQ. The CDR3 loop spans 15 amino acids.

V usage is TRBV10-1 and J usage is TRBJ1-1; 7 bases match TRBD1. Germline assignment: CDR1 WNHNN and CDR2 SYGVQD (reference sequence). This CDR3 is 13 amino acids long. The V segment lost 5 bases and the J segment 1 base; nucleotides outside the gene matches: 1. The CDR3 reads CASSRDRNTEAFF. The CDR3 nucleotides are TGCGCCAGCAGTCGGGACAGGAACACTGAAGCTTTCTTT.

The J gene is TRBJ2-5, the V gene TRBV30, with TRBD2 matching 8 bases. Germline CDR1 reads GTSNPN; CDR2 reads SVGIG (reference sequence). V dropped 4 bases and J dropped 5; count of bases not matched to a gene: 15. The CDR3 has 16 residues. CDR3 coding DNA: TGTGCCTGGAACGGGGGGGTTTCGAATAGCTTGGAGACCCAGTACTTC. It encodes CAWNGGVSNSLETQYF.

The chain links TRBV29-1 to TRBJ2-1, with D possibly matching TRBD1 (6 bases). V was clipped by 7 bases and J by 3 bases, with 16 bases between them. This CDR3 contains 14 residues. In germline, CDR1 is SQVTM, CDR2 ANQGSEA. CDR3 coding DNA: TGCAGCGCCACGAACAGGGACCTCTACAATGAGCAGTTCTTC. This sequence encodes CSATNRDLYNEQFF.

The V gene is TRBV2, the J gene TRBJ1-1; D is possibly TRBD1 (6 bases). Germline V gives CDR1 SNHLY, CDR2 FYNNEI. V gave up 2 bases and J gave up 4 bases, with 11 bases separating them. This CDR3 region has 14 residues. CDR3 sequence (DNA): TGTGCCAGCAGTGAACAGGGGACCATCACTGAAGCTTTCTTT. Translation: CASSEQGTITEAFF. The full variable domain, in which reference TRBV2 and TRBJ1-1 provide the parts outside the CDR3, is EPEVTQTPSHQVTQMGQEVILRCVPISNHLYFYWYRQILGQKVEFLVSFYNNEISEKSEIFDDQFSVERPDGSNFTLKIRSTKLEDSAMYFCASSEQGTITEAFFGQGTRLTVV.